One sample yielded the 30 T cell receptor beta chains listed below, sequenced in a study of identical twins. MiXCR was run by TCRdb on the 5' RACE reads, yielding one entry per CDR3 protein. The sample contains under 350,000 distinct CDR3 sequences, roughly 10% of which appear only once. The same specimen was also included in a second study, on yellow fever vaccine responses in identical twins.

Material: CD8+ T cells sorted from blood. The receptors were gathered from a young woman in good health.

The chain joins TRBV7-2 to TRBJ1-4; D gene uncertain. The length of the CDR3 is 15 residues. Trimming pared 2 bases from V and 8 bases from J, leaving 15 bases between. Germline CDR1 and CDR2: SGHTA and FQGNSA. CDR3 in amino acids: CASSLTIKPSEKLFF. In DNA form, the CDR3 reads TGTGCCAGCAGCTTAACAATTAAGCCTTCCGAAAAACTGTTTTTT.

This clonotype came up many times. The chain joins TRBV11-2 to TRBJ2-3; no reliable D call. V gave up 5 bases and J gave up 3 bases, with 15 bases separating them. This CDR3 has 15 residues. Germline lookup yields CDR1 SGHAT and CDR2 FQNNGV. The CDR3 sequence is CASSPLQTGTDTQYF. DNA for the CDR3: TGTGCCAGCAGCCCACTCCAGACTGGAACAGATACGCAGTATTTT.

This sequence joins TRBV7-3 and TRBJ2-1; a possible D gene is TRBD1 (6 bases). Germline V gene lookup returns CDR1 SGHTA and CDR2 FQGTGA. CDR3 length: 16 amino acids. Trimming cost V 2 bases and J 0 bases, with 11 bases left between them. The CDR3 DNA follows: TGTGCCAGCAGCTTAGAGACAGGCAGCTCCTACAATGAGCAGTTCTTC. Translating gives CASSLETGSSYNEQFF.

The J gene is TRBJ2-1, the V gene TRBV4-3, with a possible D match to TRBD1 (5 bases). V was trimmed by 0 bases and J by 8 bases, leaving 17 bases between them. Germline V CDR1 and CDR2: LGHNA, YSLEER. This CDR3 has 16 residues. The CDR3 DNA reads TGCGCCAGCAGCCAAGAAAGTGGGGCATTTAGGTATGAGCAGTTCTTC. Translating it yields CASSQESGAFRYEQFF.

The J gene is TRBJ1-4, the V gene TRBV27; 8 nucleotides agree with TRBD1. CDR1 MNHEY and CDR2 SMNVEV come from the germline V gene (reference sequence). This CDR3 spans 16 amino acids. Germline trimming cut 3 bases from V and 5 bases from J; bases unmatched to any gene: 8. CDR3 residues: CASSLGRDRKNEKLFF. The CDR3 bases are TGTGCCAGCAGTTTGGGCCGGGACAGGAAAAATGAAAAACTGTTTTTT.

The chain recombines TRBV4-3 with TRBJ2-1; TRBD1 is a possible D gene (5 bases). Trimming stripped 4 bases from V and 4 bases from J, with 17 bases between. Per the germline V gene, CDR1 is LGHNA and CDR2 is YSLEER. This CDR3 spans 16 amino acids. The CDR3 DNA reads as TGCGCCAGCAGCCTCGACAGAACGAACCCATACAATGAGCAGTTCTTC. This codes for CASSLDRTNPYNEQFF.

The V call is TRBV24-1, the J call TRBJ2-5; 8 nucleotides line up with TRBD1. This CDR3 has 16 residues. Losses at the gene ends were 2 bases for V and 4 bases for J; bases not matched to a gene: 8. The V gene's germline CDR1 is KGHDR and CDR2 SFDVKD. The CDR3 spells CATSDYHQGAIETQYF. CDR3 in DNA: TGTGCCACCAGTGATTATCATCAGGGGGCTATAGAGACCCAGTACTTC.

This clonotype appeared a few times. CDR3 sequence: CASSHDLVRDRANYGYTF. DNA for the CDR3: TGTGCCAGCAGCCACGATCTAGTCCGGGACAGGGCTAACTATGGCTACACCTTC. The rearrangement links TRBV11-2 to TRBJ1-2; 9 bases align to TRBD1. The V and J ends lost 5 bases and 0 bases, in that order; junction bases with no gene match: 13. From germline, CDR1 is SGHAT and CDR2 FQNNGV. CDR3 size: 18 residues.

By proportion, this clonotype is medium-sized. The chain couples TRBV7-2 to TRBJ1-1; D is perhaps TRBD1 (6 bases). The V end lost 8 bases, the J end lost 11 bases, and 15 bases lay between the germline ends. From germline, CDR1 is SGHTA and CDR2 FQGNSA. This CDR3 has 11 residues. The chain's CDR3 is CASGQSIWAFF. For the CDR3, the DNA is TGTGCCAGCGGACAGTCTATTTGGGCTTTCTTT.

This clonotype was detected ten times or more. This rearrangement joins TRBV4-1 to TRBJ2-3; D possibly matches TRBD1 or TRBD2 (5 bases each). Per the germline V gene, CDR1 is MGHRA and CDR2 is YSYEKL. Trimming removed 4 bases at V and 0 bases at J, with 14 bases between. This CDR3 has 16 residues. Written as DNA, the CDR3 is TGCGCCAGCAGCCTCCCGGGGACGGGAAGCACAGATACGCAGTATTTT. Translating gives CASSLPGTGSTDTQYF.

The chain has TRBV27 and TRBJ2-2; D might be TRBD1 or TRBD2, each matching 5 bases. Between the trimmed V and J ends, which lost 2 bases and 6 bases, there was a span of 13 bases. The CDR3 is 15 amino acids. Germline V gene data show CDR1 as MNHEY and CDR2 as SMNVEV (reference sequence). The CDR3 bases are TGTGCCAGCAGTTTAAGAGGGGCGAGGGCCGGGGAGCTGTTTTTT. Translated: CASSLRGARAGELFF.

This clonotype has a handful of counts. The chain carries TRBV5-5 and TRBJ2-5; TRBD1 agrees at 11 bases. Germline V gene sequence: CDR1 SGHKS, CDR2 YYEKEE (reference sequence). Losses at the gene ends were 0 bases for V and 5 bases for J; bases not matched to a gene: 6. The length of the CDR3 is 16 residues. CDR3 region: CASSLAGTGGSETQYF. In nucleotides, the CDR3 is TGTGCCAGCAGCTTGGCTGGGACAGGGGGGAGTGAGACCCAGTACTTC. The entire variable domain, with the rest obtained from reference TRBV5-5 and TRBJ2-5, is as follows: DAGVTQSPTHLIKTRGQQVTLRCSPISGHKSVSWYQQVLGQGPQFIFQYYEKEERGRGNFPDRFSARQFPNYSSELNVNALLLGDSALYLCASSLAGTGGSETQYFGPGTRLLVL.

About this clonotype: This may stem from a read error, because a much larger clone lies one nucleotide away. The rearrangement joins TRBV11-2 to TRBJ1-4; D not resolved. Germline lookup yields CDR1 SGHAT and CDR2 FQNNGV. This CDR3 has 13 amino acids. CDR3 nucleotides: TGTGCCAGCAGCTCCACAACTAGTGAAAAACTGTTTTTT. It is translated as CASSSTTSEKLFF.

There are many counts of this clonotype. The chain uses TRBV29-1 and TRBJ2-3; TRBD2 matches at 10 bases. J was trimmed by 5 bases and V by 4 bases; bases with no gene match: 6. CDR3 length: 14 residues. Germline V gives CDR1 SQVTM, CDR2 ANQGSEA. The CDR3 here is CSVALAGEIDTQYF. The CDR3 bases are TGCAGCGTTGCCCTAGCGGGAGAGATAGATACGCAGTATTTT.

The V gene is TRBV15, the J gene TRBJ2-7; D is uncertain. Per the germline V gene, CDR1 is LNHNV and CDR2 is YYDKDF (reference sequence). CDR3 length: 13 residues. V dropped 5 bases and J dropped 0 bases, with 8 bases sitting between them. DNA of the CDR3: TGTGCCACCAGCGATCAGCGCTCCTACGAGCAGTACTTC. Translating gives CATSDQRSYEQYF.

Many counts were recorded for this clonotype. The chain combines TRBV7-3 with TRBJ2-1; no clear D gene. This CDR3 has 12 residues. CDR1 is SGHTA, CDR2 FQGTGA, per germline. The germline V and J ends were trimmed by 5 bases and 7 bases, with 9 bases remaining between them. The CDR3 reads CASSLRPNEQFF. The CDR3 bases are TGTGCCAGCAGCCTCCGACCTAATGAGCAGTTCTTC.

The rearrangement joins TRBV6-2 or TRBV6-3 to TRBJ2-3, with D maybe TRBD2 (6 bases). The V end lost 0 bases, the J end lost 0 bases, and 16 bases lay between the germline ends. Germline V lookup: CDR1 MNHEY, CDR2 SVGEGT. The CDR3 contains 18 residues. The CDR3 DNA follows: TGTGCCAGCAGTTACTCTACAGCGGGCCAAGCTAGCACAGATACGCAGTATTTT. Translation gives CASSYSTAGQASTDTQYF.

Ten or more counts support this clonotype. The chain recombines TRBV20-1 with TRBJ2-5; TRBD2 aligns across 7 bases. V gave up 2 bases and J gave up 2 bases; unmatched junction bases: 11. CDR1 is DFQATT, CDR2 SNEGSKA, per germline (reference sequence). The CDR3 is 16 amino acids. The CDR3 region is CSARSLAAIGQETQYF. CDR3 nucleotides: TGCAGTGCTAGAAGCCTAGCGGCCATCGGGCAAGAGACCCAGTACTTC.

There are many counts of this clonotype. The chain has TRBV4-3 and TRBJ2-2; D is perhaps TRBD2 (6 bases). Germline V gene lookup returns CDR1 LGHNA and CDR2 YSLEER. The CDR3 contains 19 residues. Trimming cost V 1 base and J 5 bases, with 23 bases left between them. The CDR3 here is CASSQANFRGRSVTGELFF. CDR3 DNA: TGCGCCAGCAGCCAAGCTAATTTCAGAGGGAGGAGTGTGACCGGGGAGCTGTTTTTT.

The chain couples TRBV5-6 to TRBJ2-1, with 9 bases fitting TRBD1. Germline lookup yields CDR1 SGHDT and CDR2 YYEEEE. With 7 bases clipped from V and 8 bases from J, the junction kept 16 bases outside the gene matches. This CDR3 is 16 amino acids long. CDR3 region: CASQQINWDRVDEQFF. The CDR3 DNA is TGTGCCAGCCAACAAATAAATTGGGACAGGGTCGATGAGCAGTTCTTC. The variable domain in full, completed from reference TRBV5-6 and TRBJ2-1, reads DAGVTQSPTHLIKTRGQQVTLRCSPKSGHDTVSWYQQALGQGPQFIFQYYEEEERQRGNFPDRFSGHQFPNYSSELNVNALLLGDSALYLCASQQINWDRVDEQFFGPGTRLTVL.

The chain joins TRBV25-1 to TRBJ2-7; either TRBD1 or TRBD2 may fit D (5 bases each). Deletions cut 4 bases from V and 5 bases from J, with 15 bases between. The CDR3 consists of 14 residues. Germline-derived CDR1 and CDR2 are MGHDK and SYGVNS. The CDR3 region is CASSGWRQDNEQYF. CDR3 nucleotides: TGTGCCAGCAGTGGCTGGAGGCAGGACAACGAGCAGTACTTC.

This clonotype was counted at least ten times. CDR3 protein: CASELPNTGELFF. CDR3 bases: TGTGCCAGCGAACTCCCGAACACCGGGGAGCTGTTTTTT. The chain couples TRBV12-3 or TRBV12-4 to TRBJ2-2; no firm D call. V was trimmed by 8 bases and J by 0 bases, leaving 7 bases between them. This CDR3 region has 13 residues.

At least ten counts were recorded for this clonotype. The gene calls are TRBV20-1 and TRBJ2-1; 7 bases agree with TRBD2. The V segment lost 3 bases and the J segment 5 bases; nucleotides outside the gene matches: 10. From germline, CDR1 is DFQATT and CDR2 SNEGSKA (reference sequence). This CDR3 contains 15 residues. The CDR3 DNA is TGCAGTGCTAGGGGACTATTTTTACCACACAATGAGCAGTTCTTC. As protein: CSARGLFLPHNEQFF.

V gene TRBV7-8 combines with J gene TRBJ2-3, with D possibly being TRBD2 (6 bases). From germline, CDR1 is SGHVS and CDR2 FQNEAQ. The CDR3 is 15 amino acids. The V end was cut by 1 base, the J end by 4 bases, with 12 bases between. The CDR3: CASSLEASDSDTQYF. The DNA of the CDR3 is TGTGCCAGCAGCTTAGAGGCTAGCGATTCAGATACGCAGTATTTT.

This clonotype was seen at least ten times. V gene TRBV12-3 or TRBV12-4 combines with J gene TRBJ1-1; D uncertain. The V and J ends lost 8 bases and 1 base respectively, with 14 bases between them. This CDR3 spans 14 amino acids. DNA of the CDR3: TGTGCCAGCGGACCTGGGAACGGGAACACTGAAGCTTTCTTT. This encodes CASGPGNGNTEAFF.

This clonotype was observed many times. The CDR3 nucleotides are TGTGCCAGCAGTTGGAGCTCTGGGGCCAACGTCCTGACTTTC. The encoded protein is CASSWSSGANVLTF. The chain has TRBV6-2 or TRBV6-3 and TRBJ2-6; D remains unclear. The CDR3 is made up of 14 amino acids. The V end was cut by 4 bases, the J end by 0 bases, with 4 bases between. Germline values: CDR1 MNHEY, CDR2 SVGEGT.

The V call is TRBV6-6, the J call TRBJ2-7; 7 bases line up with TRBD2. With V trimmed by 6 bases and J by 5 bases, 7 bases remained unmatched. This CDR3 has 13 residues. Germline V gene lookup returns CDR1 MNHNY and CDR2 SVGAGI (reference sequence). CDR3 nucleotide sequence: TGTGCCAGCAGCCCCGGGGGAGGGGACGAGCAGTACTTC. Translation: CASSPGGGDEQYF.

This chain connects TRBV20-1 to TRBJ2-7, with 10 bases identical to TRBD1. V was pared by 8 bases and J by 3 bases, with 10 bases of the junction left unmatched. CDR1 DFQATT and CDR2 SNEGSKA come from the germline V gene (reference sequence). The CDR3 consists of 14 residues. The DNA for the CDR3 is TGCAGTCACTTGGGGGGACAGGGGATCTACGAGCAGTACTTC. Amino acid sequence: CSHLGGQGIYEQYF.

The CDR3 region has the DNA TGTGCCAGTAGTATAACGCCAGCGACATACGAGCAGTACTTC. Translation gives CASSITPATYEQYF. The chain links TRBV19 to TRBJ2-7; no definite D call. The CDR3 is 14 amino acids. Germline V gives CDR1 LNHDA, CDR2 SQIVND (reference sequence). V lost 2 bases, J lost 4 bases, and 12 bases lay in between.

This clonotype was recorded a few times. The chain joins TRBV4-1 to TRBJ2-2; TRBD2 matches at 10 bases. Germline CDR1 reads MGHRA; CDR2 reads YSYEKL. The length of the CDR3 is 17 residues. Trimming cost V 3 bases and J 4 bases; bases outside gene matches: 8. The CDR3 DNA follows: TGCGCCAGCAGCCAGGGAACCGGACTAGCGGCCACCGGGGAGCTGTTTTTT. Protein sequence: CASSQGTGLAATGELFF.